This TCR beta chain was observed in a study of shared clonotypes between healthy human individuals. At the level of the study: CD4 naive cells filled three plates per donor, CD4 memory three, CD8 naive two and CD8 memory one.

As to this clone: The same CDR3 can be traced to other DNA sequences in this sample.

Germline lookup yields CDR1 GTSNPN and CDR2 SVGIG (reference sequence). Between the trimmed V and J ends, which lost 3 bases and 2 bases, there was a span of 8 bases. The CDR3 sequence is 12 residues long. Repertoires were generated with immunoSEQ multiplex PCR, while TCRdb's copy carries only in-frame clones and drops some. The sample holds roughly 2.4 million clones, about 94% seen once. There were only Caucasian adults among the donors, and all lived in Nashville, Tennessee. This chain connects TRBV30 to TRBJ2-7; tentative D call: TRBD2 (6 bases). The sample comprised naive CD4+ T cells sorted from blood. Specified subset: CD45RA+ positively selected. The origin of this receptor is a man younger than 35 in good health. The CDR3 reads CAWSGTAYEQYF. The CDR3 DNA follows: TGTGCCTGGAGCGGGACTGCCTACGAGCAGTACTTC.